What follows are 10 T cell receptor beta chains derived from one specimen sequenced in a study of blood T cell repertoires in COVID-19. Sequenced by immunoSEQ multiplex PCR; TCRdb stores in-frame clones only, minus some. The data show some 60,000 clones, with about 84% seen just once and more than 7% held by the top ten. The sample comprised peripheral blood. All receptors come from a man aged 55-75 years with acute or convalescent COVID-19.

The chain has TRBV18 and TRBJ2-7, with 9 bases fitting TRBD1. Trimming removed 4 bases from V and 7 bases from J; junction bases left unmatched: 8. Germline assignment: CDR1 KGHSH and CDR2 LQKENI. The length of the CDR3 is 14 residues. CDR3 in amino acids: CASSLGQGEVEQYF. CDR3 DNA: TGTGCCAGCTCACTGGGACAGGGCGAGGTAGAGCAGTACTTC.

This chain links TRBV27 with TRBJ2-3; 13 nucleotides align to TRBD2. This CDR3 has 16 residues. Germline V CDR1 and CDR2: MNHEY, SMNVEV (reference sequence). After removal of 5 bases from V and 6 bases from J, the junction contained 8 bases not matched to a gene. The CDR3 nucleotides are TGTGCCAGCAGTCCCACCACTAGCGGGGGGGCGGATACGCAGTATTTT. Protein sequence: CASSPTTSGGADTQYF.

The chain combines TRBV18 with TRBJ1-2; D might be TRBD1 (5 bases). CDR1 is KGHSH and CDR2 is LQKENI in the germline V gene. V was pared by 6 bases and J by 7 bases, with 15 bases between. The length of the CDR3 is 13 residues. CDR3 coding DNA: TGTGCCAGCTCCACGGGGGGGACGAGTGGCTACACCTTC. Protein: CASSTGGTSGYTF.

The chain joins TRBV18 to TRBJ1-2; D is unresolved. This CDR3 is built from 12 residues. Trimming took off 4 bases at V and 8 bases at J, with 11 bases between the two ends. Germline loops: CDR1 KGHSH, CDR2 LQKENI. CDR3 bases: TGTGCCAGCTCACTGAACATGGGCGGCTACACCTTC. It encodes CASSLNMGGYTF.

This clone has just one count. The chain has TRBV19 and TRBJ2-1; perhaps TRBD2 as D (7 bases). V lost 7 bases and J lost 10, with 20 bases in between. Germline lookup yields CDR1 LNHDA and CDR2 SQIVND (reference sequence). The CDR3 loop spans 14 amino acids. In DNA, the CDR3 is TGTGCCAGTACACTGGGGGGCCCTAGCGGAGAGCAGTTCTTC. It encodes CASTLGGPSGEQFF.

V gene TRBV20-1 combines with J gene TRBJ2-5, with D maybe TRBD2 (5 bases). V was shortened by 3 bases and J by 4 bases, with 9 bases between the two germline ends. The CDR3 is 12 residues long. The germline CDR1 and CDR2 sequences are DFQATT and SNEGSKA (reference sequence). Here the CDR3 reads CSASPGVETQYF. As DNA, the CDR3 is TGCAGTGCTAGTCCCGGGGTAGAGACCCAGTACTTC.

The chain has TRBV15 and TRBJ1-4; D might be TRBD1 (6 bases). The CDR3 runs 14 residues. The germline V gene has CDR1 LNHNV and CDR2 YYDKDF (reference sequence). V lost 2 bases and J lost 7, with 11 bases in between. The CDR3: CATSRQGGGEKLFF. The DNA of the CDR3 is TGTGCCACCAGCAGACAGGGAGGGGGTGAAAAACTGTTTTTT.

This clone was seen more than once but under ten times. The chain joins TRBV4-1 to TRBJ2-7; 7 positions agree with TRBD1. The CDR3 runs 17 residues. V trimming: 0 bases; J trimming: 10 bases; junction bases outside the gene matches: 18. The V gene's germline CDR1 is MGHRA and CDR2 YSYEKL. The CDR3 DNA follows: TGCGCCAGCAGCCAAGATCCGACAGGGAATAAAAGGGTGCCTCAGTACTTC. Translating it yields CASSQDPTGNKRVPQYF.

This chain uses TRBV5-1 with TRBJ1-2; perhaps TRBD1 as D (5 bases). Germline lookup yields CDR1 SGHRS and CDR2 YFSETQ. The CDR3 covers 17 residues. V lost 5 bases to trimming and J lost 0 bases, with 20 bases between them. CDR3: CASRISLNPGANYGYTF. The CDR3 DNA reads as TGCGCCAGCAGGATAAGCTTAAATCCGGGGGCTAACTATGGCTACACCTTC.

The gene calls are TRBV5-1 and TRBJ2-3; 14 bases map to TRBD2. With V trimmed by 0 bases and J by 2 bases, 2 bases remained unmatched. The CDR3 is 17 amino acids. Germline V CDR1 and CDR2: SGHRS, YFSETQ. The CDR3 is CASSLGTSGGLTDTQYF. CDR3 coding DNA: TGCGCCAGCAGCTTGGGGACTAGCGGGGGGCTCACAGATACGCAGTATTTT.